This entry features one T cell receptor (beta chain) sequence. What it binds is not known. TCR beta CDR3 sequences were amplified from RNA transcripts. Primed by the HTBI set, a first-round RT-PCR was run on the TCR CDR3. Via MiXCR, TCRdb re-called the multiplex PCR reads, giving one row per CDR3 protein. Of more than 350,000 distinct CDR3 sequences listed, about 15% are singletons. The data were taken from a study of T cells in Graves' hyperthyroidism and ophthalmopathy. Across the whole study: Sampling of peripheral blood happened at initial diagnosis, prior to any treatment. Study-wide findings and caveats: Most thyroid clonotypes expanded above 0.001 were also detected in blood.

The CDR3 is 19 residues long. The germline gives CDR1 MNHNS, CDR2 SASEGT. The V and J ends lost 7 bases and 0 bases, in that order; junction bases with no gene match: 13. Each person with ophthalmopathy scored at least 3 on the Clinical Activity Score, reached NOSPECS grade 4 or higher, and had been ill under 3 months. This sequence originates from a woman aged 60-75 years with Graves' ophthalmopathy. V is TRBV6-1 and J is TRBJ2-6; 9 nucleotides line up with TRBD1. The sample comprised blood. CDR3 DNA: TGTGCCAGCATGCCTTCTTCCGGGACAGGGAGCTCTGGGGCCAACGTCCTGACTTTC. Its protein is CASMPSSGTGSSGANVLTF.